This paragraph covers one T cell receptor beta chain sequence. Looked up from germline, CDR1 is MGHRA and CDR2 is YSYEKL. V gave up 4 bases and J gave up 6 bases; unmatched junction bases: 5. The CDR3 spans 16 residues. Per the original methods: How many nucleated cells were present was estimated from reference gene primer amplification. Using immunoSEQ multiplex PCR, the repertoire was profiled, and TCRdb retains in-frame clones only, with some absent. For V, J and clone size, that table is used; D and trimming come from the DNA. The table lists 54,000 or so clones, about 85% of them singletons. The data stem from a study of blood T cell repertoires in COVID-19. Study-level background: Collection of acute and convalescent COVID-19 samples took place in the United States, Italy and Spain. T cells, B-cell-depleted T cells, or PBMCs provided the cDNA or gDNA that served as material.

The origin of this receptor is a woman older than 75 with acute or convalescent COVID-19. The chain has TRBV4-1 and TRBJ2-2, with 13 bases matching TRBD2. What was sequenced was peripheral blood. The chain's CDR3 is CASSPWTSGGSGELFF. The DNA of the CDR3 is TGCGCCAGCAGCCCCTGGACTAGCGGGGGTTCCGGGGAGCTGTTTTTT.